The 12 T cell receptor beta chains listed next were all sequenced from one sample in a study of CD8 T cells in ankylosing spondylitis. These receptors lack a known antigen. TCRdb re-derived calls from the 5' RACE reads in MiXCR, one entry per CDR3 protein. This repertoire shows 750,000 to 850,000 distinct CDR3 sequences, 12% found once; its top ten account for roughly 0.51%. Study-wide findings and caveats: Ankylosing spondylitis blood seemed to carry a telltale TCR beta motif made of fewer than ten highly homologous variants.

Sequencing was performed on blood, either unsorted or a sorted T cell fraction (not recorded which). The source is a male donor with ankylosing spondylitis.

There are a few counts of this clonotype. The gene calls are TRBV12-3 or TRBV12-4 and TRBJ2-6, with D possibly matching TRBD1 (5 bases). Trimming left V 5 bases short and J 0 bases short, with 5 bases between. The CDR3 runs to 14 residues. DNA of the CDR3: TGTGCCAGCAGTCAGGGCTCTGGGGCCAACGTCCTGACTTTC. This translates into CASSQGSGANVLTF.

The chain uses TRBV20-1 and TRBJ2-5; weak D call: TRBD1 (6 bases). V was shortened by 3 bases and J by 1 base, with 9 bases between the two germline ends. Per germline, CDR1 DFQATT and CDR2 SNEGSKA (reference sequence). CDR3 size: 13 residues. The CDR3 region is CSARGHPQETQYF. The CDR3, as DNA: TGCAGTGCTAGGGGACATCCCCAAGAGACCCAGTACTTC.

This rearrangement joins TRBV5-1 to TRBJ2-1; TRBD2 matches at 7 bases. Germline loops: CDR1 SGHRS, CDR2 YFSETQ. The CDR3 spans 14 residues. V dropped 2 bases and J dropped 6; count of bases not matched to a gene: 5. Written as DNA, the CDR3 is TGCGCCAGCAGCTTACCTAGCGGCCTCAATGAGCAGTTCTTC. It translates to CASSLPSGLNEQFF.

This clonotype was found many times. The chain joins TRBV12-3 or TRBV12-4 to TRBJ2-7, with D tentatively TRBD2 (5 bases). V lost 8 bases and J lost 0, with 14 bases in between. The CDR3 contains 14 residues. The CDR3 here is CASSRSASSYEQYF. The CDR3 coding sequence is TGTGCCAGCTCGCGTAGCGCTAGCTCCTACGAGCAGTACTTC.

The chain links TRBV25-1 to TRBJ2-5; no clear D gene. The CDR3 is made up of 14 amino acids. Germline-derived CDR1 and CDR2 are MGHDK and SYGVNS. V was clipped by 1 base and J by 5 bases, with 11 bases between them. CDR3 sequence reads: CASSESDEWETQYF. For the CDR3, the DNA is TGTGCCAGCAGTGAATCAGATGAGTGGGAGACCCAGTACTTC.

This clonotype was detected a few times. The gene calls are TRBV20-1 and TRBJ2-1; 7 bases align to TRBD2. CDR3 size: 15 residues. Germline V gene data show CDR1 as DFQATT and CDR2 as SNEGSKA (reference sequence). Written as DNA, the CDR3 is TGCAGCCAGTTAAATATGGCGGGAGATCCTTCCGAGCAGTTCTTC. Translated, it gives CSQLNMAGDPSEQFF.

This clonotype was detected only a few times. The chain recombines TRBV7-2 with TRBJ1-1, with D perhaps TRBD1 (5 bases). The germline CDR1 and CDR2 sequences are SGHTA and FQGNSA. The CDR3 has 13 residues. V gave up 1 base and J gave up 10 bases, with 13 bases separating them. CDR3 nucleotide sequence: TGTGCCAGCAGCTTAGGCTGGGCAGGGCGAGCTTTCTTT. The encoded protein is CASSLGWAGRAFF.

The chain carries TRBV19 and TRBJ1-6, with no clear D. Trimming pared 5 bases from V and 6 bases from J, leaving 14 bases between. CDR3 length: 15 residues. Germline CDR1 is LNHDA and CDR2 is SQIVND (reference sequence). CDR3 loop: CASSPPVDFNSPLHF. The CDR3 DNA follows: TGTGCCAGTAGTCCCCCGGTGGACTTTAATTCACCCCTCCACTTT.

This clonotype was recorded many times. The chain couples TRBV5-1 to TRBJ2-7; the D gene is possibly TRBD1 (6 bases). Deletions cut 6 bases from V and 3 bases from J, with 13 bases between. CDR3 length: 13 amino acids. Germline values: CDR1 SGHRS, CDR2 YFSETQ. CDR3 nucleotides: TGCGCCAGCAAAATTGGGACAAACTACGAGCAGTACTTC. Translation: CASKIGTNYEQYF.

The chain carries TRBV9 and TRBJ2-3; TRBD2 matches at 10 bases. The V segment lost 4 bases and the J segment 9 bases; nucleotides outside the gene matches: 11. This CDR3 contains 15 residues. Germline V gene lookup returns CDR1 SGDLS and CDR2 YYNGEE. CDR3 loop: CASSPRTSGAGTQYF. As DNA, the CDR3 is TGTGCCAGCAGCCCGCGCACTAGCGGGGCGGGCACGCAGTATTTT.

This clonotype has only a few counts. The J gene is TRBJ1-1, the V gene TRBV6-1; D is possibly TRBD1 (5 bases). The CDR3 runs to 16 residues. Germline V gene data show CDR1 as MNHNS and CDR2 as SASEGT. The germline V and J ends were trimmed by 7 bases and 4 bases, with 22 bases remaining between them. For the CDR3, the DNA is TGTGCCAGCACCACCCTAAGGGGAGCCCGTGTCACTGAAGCTTTCTTT. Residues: CASTTLRGARVTEAFF.

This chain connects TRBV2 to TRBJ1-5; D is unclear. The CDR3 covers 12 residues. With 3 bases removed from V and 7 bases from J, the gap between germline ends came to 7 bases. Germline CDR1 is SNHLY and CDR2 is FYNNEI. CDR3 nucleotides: TGTGCCAGCAGTGATTCGTCGCAGCCCCAGCATTTT. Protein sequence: CASSDSSQPQHF.